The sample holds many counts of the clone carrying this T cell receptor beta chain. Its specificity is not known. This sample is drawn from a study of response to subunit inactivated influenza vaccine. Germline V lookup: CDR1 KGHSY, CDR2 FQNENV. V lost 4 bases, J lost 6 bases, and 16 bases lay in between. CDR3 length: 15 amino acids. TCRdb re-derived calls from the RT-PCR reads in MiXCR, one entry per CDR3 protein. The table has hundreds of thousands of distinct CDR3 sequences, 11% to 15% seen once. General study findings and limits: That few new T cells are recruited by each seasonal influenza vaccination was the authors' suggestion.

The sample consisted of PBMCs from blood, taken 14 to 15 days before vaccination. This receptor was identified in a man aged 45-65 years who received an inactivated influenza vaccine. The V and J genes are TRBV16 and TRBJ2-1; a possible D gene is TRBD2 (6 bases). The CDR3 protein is CASSLLRQGGNEQFF. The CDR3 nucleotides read TGTGCCAGCAGCCTTCTCAGGCAGGGAGGCAATGAGCAGTTCTTC.